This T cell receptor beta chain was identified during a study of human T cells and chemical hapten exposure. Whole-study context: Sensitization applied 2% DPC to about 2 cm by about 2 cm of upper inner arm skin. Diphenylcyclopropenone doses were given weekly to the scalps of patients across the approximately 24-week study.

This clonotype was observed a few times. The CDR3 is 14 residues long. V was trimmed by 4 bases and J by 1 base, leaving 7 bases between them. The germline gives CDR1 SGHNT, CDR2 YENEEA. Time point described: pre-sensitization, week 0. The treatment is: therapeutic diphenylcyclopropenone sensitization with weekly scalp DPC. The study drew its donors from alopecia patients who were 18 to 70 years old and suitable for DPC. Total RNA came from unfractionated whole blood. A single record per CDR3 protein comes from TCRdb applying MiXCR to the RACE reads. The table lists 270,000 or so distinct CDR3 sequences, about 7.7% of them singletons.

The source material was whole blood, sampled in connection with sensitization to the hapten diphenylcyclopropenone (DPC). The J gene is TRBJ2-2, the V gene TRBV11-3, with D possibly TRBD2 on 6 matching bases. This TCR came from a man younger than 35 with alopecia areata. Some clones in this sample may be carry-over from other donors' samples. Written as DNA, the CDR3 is TGTGCCAGCAGCTCCGGGGGGAACACCGGGGAGCTGTTTTTT. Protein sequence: CASSSGGNTGELFF.